This T cell receptor (beta chain) was profiled in a study of regulatory T cells in long-lasting Graves disease. This clonotype was counted a few times. The time point denotes: newly diagnosed GD, antithyroid drugs for less than 3 months. PBMCs were the source of the RNA used for TCR sequencing. Arm-PCR of CDR3 regions and iRepertoire HTBI primers were used to build TCR beta libraries. One entry per CDR3 protein, called by TCRdb with MiXCR from the multiplex PCR reads. The data hold roughly 420,000 distinct CDR3 sequences, with 12% to 15% observed a single time. These same data were also listed under a study on T cells in Graves' hyperthyroidism and ophthalmopathy.

The TCR originated in a woman aged 45-60 years with Graves disease. Here the sequenced sample was peripheral blood mononuclear cells (PBMCs), taken at new diagnosis, from a patient treated with antithyroid drugs.

For the CDR3, the DNA is TGTGCCAGCAGCTTAGAAGGACAGGGCCCCAGCGGGGAGCTGTTTTTT. It is translated as CASSLEGQGPSGELFF. The chain links TRBV7-2 to TRBJ2-2; TRBD1 matches 8 bases. This CDR3 has 16 residues. Looked up from germline, CDR1 is SGHTA and CDR2 is FQGNSA. V shed 1 base and J 7 bases; nucleotides not matched to a gene: 8.